This T cell receptor beta chain derives from a study of T cells in localized non-small cell lung cancer. Libraries were prepared by immunoSEQ multiplex PCR; TCRdb keeps only in-frame clonotypes and omits some of them. The repertoire holds thousands of clones, with 23% as singletons. Findings of the study overall: Appearance in adjacent lung was seen for a median 57 of the top 100 tumor clones. Adjacent uninvolved lung tissue had the highest T cell clonality, exceeding tumor.

This clone was counted between two and nine times. What it recognizes is unknown. CDR1 is SGDLS, CDR2 YYNGEE, per germline. Trimming pared 6 bases from V and 8 bases from J, leaving 14 bases between. The CDR3 contains 12 residues. The sequenced sample was lung tumor tissue, obtained before any cancer treatment. The TCR was taken from a woman aged 35 to 69 with stage I squamous cell lung carcinoma. The chain recombines TRBV9 with TRBJ1-2; D might be TRBD1 (5 bases). The chain's CDR3 is CASKRDGPGYTF. DNA for the CDR3: TGTGCCAGCAAACGGGACGGACCGGGCTACACCTTC.